This T cell receptor (beta chain) was recovered during a study of vaccination and CD4 T cells after COVID-19. In the study overall: Nasal swab PCR identified SARS-CoV-2 in the convalescent patients, of whom roughly 9 were mild and one severe. Six male and four female convalescents took part, two of them Hispanic.

Stated time point: late sampling 161 to 241 days after vaccination in a few convalescent patients. As for treatment: approximately 9-day PBMC culture with coronavirus spike peptide pools or control peptides (ViraFEST assay). Peptide pools at 8.5 to 10 ug/ml stimulated around 2 million PBMCs per well with approximately 9.1 IU/ml IL-2. With the Oncomine TCR Beta short-read assay, DNA from cultured CD4+ T cells was sequenced. TCRdb re-called the PCR reads through MiXCR, storing one row per CDR3 protein. The sample shows tens of thousands of distinct CDR3 sequences, over 25% of them seen only once. Of note for this clonotype: What it binds is not known.

The sample in question was CD4+ T cells from blood, cultured in vitro, obtained about 7 months after SARS-CoV-2 vaccination. The receptor's source is a human donor who had recovered from COVID-19.

This CDR3 reads CSAPGLAGSPTDTDTQYF. The CDR3 nucleotides are TGCAGTGCCCCCGGACTAGCGGGCTCCCCAACAGACACAGATACGCAGTATTTT. The V and J genes are TRBV20-1 and TRBJ2-3; 11 positions agree with TRBD2. CDR3 length: 18 residues. The V and J ends lost 6 bases and 2 bases, in that order; junction bases with no gene match: 16. The germline gives CDR1 DFQATT, CDR2 SNEGSKA (reference sequence).